This T cell receptor (beta chain) comes out of a study of identical twins. This CDR3 has 16 amino acids. Germline values: CDR1 ENHRY, CDR2 SYGVKD. V lost 7 bases to trimming and J lost 2 bases; unmatched junction nucleotides: 9. In its sample, this clonotype was seen a few times. One entry per CDR3 protein, called by TCRdb with MiXCR from the 5' RACE reads. This table holds 250,000 or so distinct CDR3 sequences, 5.5% to 8% found once. In addition, the sample was reused for a study of yellow fever vaccine responses in identical twins.

Material: memory (CD45RO+) T cells sorted from blood. J is TRBJ1-2 and V is TRBV10-3, with TRBD1 matching over 11 bases. This receptor was taken from a woman between 18 and 30 years old in good health. CDR3 sequence (DNA): TGTGCCATCACTAAGGACAGGGGGCGTATGAACTATGGCTACACCTTC. Translating it yields CAITKDRGRMNYGYTF.